In this sample, the clone carrying this TCR beta chain turned up many times. Each CDR3 protein gets one entry after TCRdb re-called the 5' RACE reads with MiXCR. The sample yields around 300,000 distinct CDR3 sequences, about 4% seen once. The CDR3 totals 14 residues. After removal of 7 bases from V and 4 bases from J, the junction contained 8 bases not matched to a gene. From germline, CDR1 is SGHRS and CDR2 YFSETQ. This sample is part of a study of T cells after yellow fever vaccination. This sequence was found in a man younger than 30 who received the YFV17D yellow fever vaccine. The rearrangement links TRBV5-1 to TRBJ2-5; TRBD2 matches at 9 bases. This sample comprised PBMCs, obtained 5 days after the yellow fever booster vaccination. CDR3 region: CASCGGGIGETQYF. The CDR3 DNA reads as TGCGCCAGCTGCGGGGGGGGGATCGGAGAGACCCAGTACTTC.